This TCR beta chain was captured by sequencing in a study of shared clonotypes between healthy human individuals. Deep was the level at which the assay was run. Researchers divided each subset's genomic DNA evenly across several immunoSEQ plates. This table comes from immunoSEQ multiplex PCR, and its TCRdb copy is limited to in-frame clones, with some not included. The table records a few million clones, around nine tenths of them present only once. A CD45RA-negative memory subset and a CD45RA+ naive subset were separated from the CD4+ cells. The J segment lost 3 bases and the V segment lost 7 bases, leaving 5 bases of the junction unmatched. Germline V gene sequence: CDR1 SNHLY, CDR2 FYNNEI. The CDR3 extends over 14 amino acids.

The chain couples TRBV2 to TRBJ2-5, with 10 bases aligning to TRBD2. The TCR originated in a man between 18 and 29 years old in good health. Specimen: naive CD4+ T cells sorted from blood. Subset meaning: CD45RA+ positively selected. The CDR3 loop is CASKQGLAEETQYF. CDR3 DNA sequence: TGTGCCAGCAAGCAAGGACTAGCGGAAGAGACCCAGTACTTC.